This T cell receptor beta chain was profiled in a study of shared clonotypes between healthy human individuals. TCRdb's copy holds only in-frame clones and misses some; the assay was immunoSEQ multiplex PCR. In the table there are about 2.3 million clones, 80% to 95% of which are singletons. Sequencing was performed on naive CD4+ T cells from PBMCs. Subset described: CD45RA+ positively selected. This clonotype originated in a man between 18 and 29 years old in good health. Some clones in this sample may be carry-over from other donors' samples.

The CDR3 sequence: CASSREGGQPQHF. For the CDR3, the DNA is TGTGCCAGCAGCCGAGAGGGGGGTCAGCCCCAGCATTTT. This rearrangement joins TRBV6-4 to TRBJ1-5; D possibly corresponds to TRBD1 (6 bases). V was clipped by 6 bases and J by 6 bases, with 12 bases between them. From germline, CDR1 is MRHNA and CDR2 SNTAGT. The CDR3 length is 13 residues.